The 19 T cell receptor beta chains listed next were all sequenced from one sample in a study of cytotoxic CD8 clonotypes in ibrutinib-treated CLL. Libraries were prepared by immunoSEQ multiplex PCR; TCRdb keeps only in-frame clonotypes and omits some of them. The data show about 200,000 clones, with roughly 73% seen just once and roughly 11% held by the top ten. Sequencing used PBMCs, obtained after 12 months of ibrutinib treatment. These receptors were collected from a human donor with chronic lymphocytic leukemia.

The chain couples TRBV19 to TRBJ2-5, with 8 bases fitting TRBD2. This CDR3 has 16 residues. Per germline, CDR1 LNHDA and CDR2 SQIVND (reference sequence). The V and J ends lost 6 bases and 4 bases, in that order; junction bases with no gene match: 13. CDR3 sequence reads: CASRVGTSGGGETQYF. CDR3 coding DNA: TGTGCCAGTAGGGTCGGGACTAGTGGGGGTGGAGAGACCCAGTACTTC.

The chain carries TRBV19 and TRBJ2-2; possible D gene TRBD2, 6 bases. Germline lookup yields CDR1 LNHDA and CDR2 SQIVND (reference sequence). Between the trimmed V and J ends, which lost 4 bases and 0 bases, there was a span of 12 bases. This CDR3 is 16 amino acids long. The CDR3 bases are TGTGCCAGTAGTAACGTGCGGGGATCGAACACCGGGGAGCTGTTTTTT. Protein: CASSNVRGSNTGELFF.

This clone has more than one count but fewer than ten. V gene TRBV18 combines with J gene TRBJ1-4, with TRBD1 as a possible D gene (5 bases). Germline V CDR1 and CDR2: KGHSH, LQKENI. V was trimmed by 2 bases and J by 5 bases, leaving 12 bases between them. The CDR3 totals 15 residues. The CDR3 region has the DNA TGTGCCAGCTCACCAAGGGACGGATTAAATGAAAAACTGTTTTTT. Its protein is CASSPRDGLNEKLFF. The variable domain in full, with the rest retrieved from reference TRBV18 and TRBJ1-4, is NAGVMQNPRHLVRRRGQEARLRCSPMKGHSHVYWYRQLPEEGLKFMVYLQKENIIDESGMPKERFSAEFPKEGPSILRIQQVVRGDSAAYFCASSPRDGLNEKLFFGSGTQLSVL.

V usage is TRBV27 and J usage is TRBJ1-2; no firm D call. The V gene's germline CDR1 is MNHEY and CDR2 SMNVEV (reference sequence). The CDR3 spans 14 residues. Trimming left V 6 bases short and J 0 bases short, with 11 bases between. CDR3 in amino acids: CASRLATSNYGYTF. The CDR3 DNA reads as TGTGCCAGCAGACTTGCGACCTCTAACTATGGCTACACCTTC.

The V and J genes are TRBV19 and TRBJ1-5; possible D gene TRBD1, 6 bases. Trimming stripped 7 bases from V and 4 bases from J, with 14 bases between. Looked up from germline, CDR1 is LNHDA and CDR2 is SQIVND (reference sequence). CDR3 length equals 14 residues. For the CDR3, the DNA is TGTGCCAGTAACAGGGCCCTCACGAATCAGCCCCAGCATTTT. It is translated as CASNRALTNQPQHF.

This clone has a handful of counts. The chain carries TRBV10-1 and TRBJ1-3; D remains ambiguous. Per germline, CDR1 WNHNN and CDR2 SYGVQD (reference sequence). Trimming took 2 bases from V and 2 from J, leaving 4 bases between them. CDR3 length: 13 amino acids. The CDR3: CASSERPGNTIYF. The CDR3 DNA sequence: TGCGCCAGCAGTGAGCGGCCTGGAAACACCATATATTTT.

The V call is TRBV5-1, the J call TRBJ2-5; either TRBD1 or TRBD2 may fit D (6 bases each). The CDR3 covers 14 residues. CDR1 SGHRS and CDR2 YFSETQ come from the germline V gene. Trimming stripped 4 bases from V and 4 bases from J, with 14 bases between. CDR3 nucleotide sequence: TGCGCCAGCAGCCCCATTCCGGGGGCAGAGACCCAGTACTTC. Translating gives CASSPIPGAETQYF.

Written as DNA, the CDR3 is TGTGCCTGGAGTCTACCGGGGCCCTACGAGCAGTACTTC. It yields the protein CAWSLPGPYEQYF. V is TRBV30 and J is TRBJ2-7, with D possibly being TRBD1 or TRBD2 (5 bases each). CDR1 and CDR2 from the germline V gene are GTSNPN and SVGIG (reference sequence). The CDR3 consists of 13 residues. Trimming removed 2 bases from V and 2 bases from J, with 10 bases in between. The full variable domain, completed using reference TRBV30 and TRBJ2-7, is SQTIHQWPATLVQPVGSPLSLECTVEGTSNPNLYWYRQAAGRGLQLLFYSVGIGQISSEVPQNLSASRPQDRQFILSSKKLLLSDSGFYLCAWSLPGPYEQYFGPGTRLTVT.

This clone was seen a single time. The J gene is TRBJ1-4, the V gene TRBV4-1; unclear D gene. Trimming took 1 base from V and 2 from J, leaving 8 bases between them. Per germline, CDR1 MGHRA and CDR2 YSYEKL. CDR3 length equals 15 residues. CDR3 DNA: TGCGCCAGCAGCCAAGCTTGGCAGACTAATGAAAAACTGTTTTTT. This gives the protein CASSQAWQTNEKLFF.

This sequence joins TRBV7-9 and TRBJ2-3; 12 bases line up with TRBD2. The junction had 6 bases not matched to a gene; V was cut back by 4 bases and J by 4 bases. The CDR3 is 16 residues long. Per germline, CDR1 SEHNR and CDR2 FQNEAQ (reference sequence). The CDR3 bases are TGTGCCAGCAGCTGGTGGAGGACTAGCGGGGCAGATACGCAGTATTTT. This codes for CASSWWRTSGADTQYF.

The V call is TRBV5-1, the J call TRBJ2-1; 7 positions agree with TRBD1. This CDR3 is 14 amino acids long. With 2 bases clipped from V and 4 bases from J, the junction kept 3 bases outside the gene matches. The V gene's germline CDR1 is SGHRS and CDR2 YFSETQ. CDR3 bases: TGCGCCAGCAGCTTTACAGGGGTATACAATGAGCAGTTCTTC. As protein: CASSFTGVYNEQFF.

This clone was counted a few times. The V call is TRBV7-8, the J call TRBJ2-1, with TRBD2 matching over 8 bases. From germline, CDR1 is SGHVS and CDR2 FQNEAQ. V lost 8 bases, J lost 1 base, and 25 bases stayed unmatched. The CDR3 is 21 residues long. The CDR3 region has the DNA TGTGCCAGCTCCTCCTCCCACTTACTAGCGGCGGGAGGTGGGTCCTACAATGAGCAGTTCTTC. Protein: CASSSSHLLAAGGGSYNEQFF. Complete variable domain (other parts from reference TRBV7-8 and TRBJ2-1): GAGVSQSPRYKVAKRGQDVALRCDPISGHVSLFWYQQALGQGPEFLTYFQNEAQLDKSGLPSDRFFAERPEGSVSTLKIQRTQQEDSAVYLCASSSSHLLAAGGGSYNEQFFGPGTRLTVL.

The chain joins TRBV4-1 to TRBJ2-5, with a weak D call TRBD2 (5 bases). The CDR3 length is 13 residues. CDR1 is MGHRA and CDR2 is YSYEKL in the germline V gene. V gave up 1 base and J gave up 5 bases, with 8 bases separating them. CDR3 bases: TGCGCCAGCAGCCAAGCGCTAGCCGAGACCCAGTACTTC. Translation gives CASSQALAETQYF.

The genes are TRBV28 and TRBJ1-4; D may be TRBD1 (6 bases). CDR3 length: 13 amino acids. Germline V gene lookup returns CDR1 MDHEN and CDR2 SYDVKM. The ends were cut back, 2 bases at V and 7 bases at J, with 8 bases in the middle. As DNA, the CDR3 is TGTGCCAGCAGTTTACAGGGGCGTGAAAAACTGTTTTTT. Translating it yields CASSLQGREKLFF.

This sequence joins TRBV7-9 and TRBJ1-4; perhaps TRBD1 as D (6 bases). Germline CDR1 and CDR2: SEHNR and FQNEAQ (reference sequence). The CDR3 loop spans 15 amino acids. The ends were cut back, 3 bases at V and 1 base at J, with 9 bases in the middle. As DNA, the CDR3 is TGTGCCAGCAGCTTTGAGGGGGTAACTAATGAAAAACTGTTTTTT. Translation gives CASSFEGVTNEKLFF.

Here the CDR3 reads CASSLGLAVNNEQFF. CDR3 bases: TGTGCCAGCAGCTTGGGTCTAGCGGTTAACAATGAGCAGTTCTTC. V usage is TRBV7-9 and J usage is TRBJ2-1; 7 nucleotides line up with TRBD2. This CDR3 region has 15 residues. V was pared by 3 bases and J by 5 bases, with 7 bases of the junction left unmatched. Germline V gene lookup returns CDR1 SEHNR and CDR2 FQNEAQ (reference sequence).

The chain is built from TRBV6-6 and TRBJ2-7; 7 bases are shared with TRBD1. The J segment lost 1 base and the V segment lost 6 bases, leaving 9 bases of the junction unmatched. The CDR3 extends over 15 amino acids. Germline V gene data show CDR1 as MNHNY and CDR2 as SVGAGI (reference sequence). CDR3 protein: CASRPRRDSSYEQYF. DNA for the CDR3: TGTGCCAGCAGACCCCGCCGGGACAGTTCCTACGAGCAGTACTTC.

This clone has more than one count but fewer than ten. The chain has TRBV28 and TRBJ2-1, with no clear D. This CDR3 contains 12 residues. CDR1 and CDR2 from the germline V gene are MDHEN and SYDVKM. V lost 3 bases and J 7 bases, leaving 7 bases between the germline ends. CDR3 sequence (DNA): TGTGCCAGCAGTTTCTGGGAAAATGAGCAGTTCTTC. It yields the protein CASSFWENEQFF.

The chain joins TRBV29-1 to TRBJ2-5; D remains unclear. Germline loops: CDR1 SQVTM, CDR2 ANQGSEA. This CDR3 contains 13 residues. With 7 bases removed from V and 5 bases from J, the gap between germline ends came to 17 bases. The CDR3 region has the DNA TGCAGCGGGACCGGCGACAACGGCGAGACCCAGTACTTC. It translates to CSGTGDNGETQYF.